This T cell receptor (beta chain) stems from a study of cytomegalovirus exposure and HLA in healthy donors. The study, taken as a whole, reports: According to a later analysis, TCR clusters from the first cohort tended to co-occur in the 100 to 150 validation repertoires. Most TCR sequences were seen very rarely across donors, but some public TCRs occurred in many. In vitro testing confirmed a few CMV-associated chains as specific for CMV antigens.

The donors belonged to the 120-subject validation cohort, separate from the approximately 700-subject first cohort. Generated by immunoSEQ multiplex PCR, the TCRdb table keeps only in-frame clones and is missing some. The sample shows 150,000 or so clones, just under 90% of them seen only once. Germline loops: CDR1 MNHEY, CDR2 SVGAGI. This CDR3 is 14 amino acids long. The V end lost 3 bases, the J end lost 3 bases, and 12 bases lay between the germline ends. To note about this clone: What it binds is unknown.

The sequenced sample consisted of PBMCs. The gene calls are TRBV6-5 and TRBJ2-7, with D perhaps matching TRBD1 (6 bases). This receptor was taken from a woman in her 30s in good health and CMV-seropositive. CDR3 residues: CASSYGDNNYEQYF. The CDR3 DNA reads TGTGCCAGCAGTTATGGGGACAACAACTACGAGCAGTACTTC.